This T cell receptor (beta chain) derives from a study of technical replicates of blood from several donors (TCRdb year 2017). Reading the germline V gene (reference sequence) gives CDR1 SGHNT and CDR2 YYREEE. Inclusive of the bounding cysteine and phenylalanine, the CDR3 is 13 residues long. Only CDR3 DNA remains: 39 bases, in frame from the first base. Ends trimmed: V by 4 bases, J by 5 bases; bases unmatched to a gene: 3. The library came from the immunoSEQ multiplex PCR assay. Held by TCRdb, this immuneACCESS table contains in-frame sequences only and omits some clones. Under half of the omission traces to an unresolved V gene where checked; the cause of the rest is unknown. This sample comprises around 58,000 clones, around 84% of them detected only once. Of the sample, approximately 5% is held by the ten largest clones. This clone was detected only once. Its antigen has not been determined. No much larger clonotype is one base removed from it; base qualities were not supplied.

The sample comprised PBMCs. This TCR was sampled from a human donor in good health. Some clones in this sample may be carry-over from other donors' samples. The chain is assembled from TRBV5-4 and TRBJ2-5; 9 central nucleotides agree with TRBD2. DNA sequence: TGTGCCAGCAGCCTTAGCGGGAGTGAGACCCAGTACTTC. Translated, it gives CASSLSGSETQYF.